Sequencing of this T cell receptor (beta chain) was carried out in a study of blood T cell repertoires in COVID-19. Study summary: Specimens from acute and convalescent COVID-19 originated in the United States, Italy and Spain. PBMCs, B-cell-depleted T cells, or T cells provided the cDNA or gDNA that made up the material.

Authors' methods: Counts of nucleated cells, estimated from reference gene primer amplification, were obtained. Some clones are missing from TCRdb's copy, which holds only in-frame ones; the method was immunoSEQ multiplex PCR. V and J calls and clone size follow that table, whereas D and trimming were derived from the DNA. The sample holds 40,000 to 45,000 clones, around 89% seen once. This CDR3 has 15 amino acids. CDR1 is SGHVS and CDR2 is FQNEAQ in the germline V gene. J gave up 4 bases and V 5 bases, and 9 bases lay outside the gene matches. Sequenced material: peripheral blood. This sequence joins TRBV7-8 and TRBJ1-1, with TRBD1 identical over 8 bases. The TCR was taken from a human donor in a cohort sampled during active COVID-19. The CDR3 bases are TGTGCCAGCAGCCACCCAGGGGGCGCGTTCACTGAAGCTTTCTTT. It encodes CASSHPGGAFTEAFF.